This T cell receptor beta chain was retrieved from a study of blood T cell repertoires in COVID-19. Study background: Acute-phase and convalescent COVID-19 samples originated in the United States, Italy and Spain. PBMCs, B-cell-depleted T cells, or T cells were the source of the cDNA or gDNA that made up the material.

V was pared by 6 bases and J by 4 bases, with 6 bases of the junction left unmatched. The germline V gene encodes CDR1 KGHSH and CDR2 LQKENI. CDR3 length: 15 residues. How the authors handled the data: How many nucleated cells were present was estimated from reference gene primer amplification. Data came from immunoSEQ multiplex PCR; TCRdb stores just in-frame clones and leaves some out. V and J calls and clone size are as listed in that table; D and trimming were resolved from the DNA. The sample carries roughly 120,000 clones, over 80% recorded once. The chain employs TRBV18 and TRBJ2-3; the match to TRBD2 covers 11 bases. The origin of this receptor is a woman between 55 and 75 years old with acute or convalescent COVID-19. Sequenced material: peripheral blood. The CDR3 nucleotides read TGTGCCAGCTCCCCGATAGCGGGAGGGCCAGATACGCAGTATTTT. Encoded protein: CASSPIAGGPDTQYF.